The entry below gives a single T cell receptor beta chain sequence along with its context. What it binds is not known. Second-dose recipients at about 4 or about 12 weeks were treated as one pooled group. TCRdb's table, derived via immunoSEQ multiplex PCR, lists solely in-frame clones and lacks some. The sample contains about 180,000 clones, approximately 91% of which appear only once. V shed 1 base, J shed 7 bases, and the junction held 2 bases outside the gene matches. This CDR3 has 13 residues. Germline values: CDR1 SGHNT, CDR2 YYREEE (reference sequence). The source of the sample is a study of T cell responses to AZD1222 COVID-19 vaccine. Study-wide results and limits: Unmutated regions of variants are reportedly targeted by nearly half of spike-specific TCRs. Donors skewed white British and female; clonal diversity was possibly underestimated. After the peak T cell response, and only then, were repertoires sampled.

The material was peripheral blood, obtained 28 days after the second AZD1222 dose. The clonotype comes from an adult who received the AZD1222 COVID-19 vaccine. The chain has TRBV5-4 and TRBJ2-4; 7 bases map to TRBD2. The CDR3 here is CASSLPGGNIQYF. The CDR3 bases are TGTGCCAGCAGCTTGCCCGGGGGGAACATTCAGTACTTC. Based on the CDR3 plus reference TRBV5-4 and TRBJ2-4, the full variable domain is ETGVTQSPTHLIKTRGQQVTLRCSSQSGHNTVSWYQQALGQGPQFIFQYYREEENGRGNFPPRFSGLQFPNYSSELNVNALELDDSALYLCASSLPGGNIQYFGAGTRLSVL.